The entry that follows covers one TCR beta chain sequence. Sample-barcoded 5' priming and a J-beta primer mix drove a second PCR of about 6 to 12 cycles. TCRdb reprocessed the 5' RACE reads with MiXCR, giving one entry per CDR3 protein. The sample has 1.5 million to 2 million distinct CDR3 sequences; 49% are singletons. The sample comes from a study of blood T cells in healthy people across ages. This CDR3 is 13 amino acids long. Trimming took off 8 bases at V and 5 bases at J, with 13 bases between the two ends. Per germline, CDR1 MGHDK and CDR2 SYGVNS. The rearrangement uses TRBV25-1 and TRBJ2-1; possibly TRBD2 for D (7 bases). This receptor was obtained from a woman in her thirties or forties in good health. The sample was blood. As DNA, the CDR3 is TGTGCCAGCCATAGGGGGGGTAACAATGAGCAGTTCTTC. Its protein product is CASHRGGNNEQFF.